The sequence of this TCR beta chain was determined in a study of T cells in Graves' hyperthyroidism and ophthalmopathy. CDR3 length: 15 residues. From germline, CDR1 is ENHRY and CDR2 SYGVKD. Reasons for excluding patients were uncontrolled infection, other autoimmune disease, pregnancy or lactation. Diagnostic decisions used clinical symptoms, serum thyroxine and TRAb, thyroid ultrasound and orbital computed tomography. With respect to this clonotype: One junction end disagrees with the germline gene, perhaps due to a read error.

Amplification yielded TCR beta CDR3 regions, with RNA transcripts as the source. The study used the HTBI primer set for a first-round RT-PCR of the TCR CDR3. TCRdb used MiXCR to reprocess the multiplex PCR reads, holding one entry per CDR3 protein. Here the sample spans over 700,000 distinct CDR3 sequences, about 35% being singletons. Input material: blood. The chain uses TRBV10-3 and TRBJ2-7; 9 bases are a match to TRBD1. The TCR was taken from a woman aged 40 to 50 with Graves' hyperthyroidism. The CDR3 DNA is TGTGCCAGCAGTGATCTCGGGACAGGGAAATACGAGCAGTACTTC. It is translated as CASSDLGTGKYEQYF.